This T cell receptor (beta chain) was captured in a study of T-cell reconstitution after alpha-beta-depleted transplantation in children. This CDR3 region has 12 residues. Trimming removed 4 bases from V and 15 bases from J, with 16 bases in between. From germline, CDR1 is MDHEN and CDR2 SYDVKM. General observations from the study: Where alpha-beta T cells came from about two months after transplant was reportedly several hundred expanded graft clones. Diversity of TCRbeta at day 60 was high in some patients, arising from surviving recipient T cells and thymic progenitors. Newly generated T cells supplied most T-cell counts and diversity one year post-transplant.

Preparation of the TCRbeta library used unique molecular identifiers. TCRdb reanalysed the PCR reads using MiXCR and keeps one entry per CDR3 protein. The top ten hold around 20% of the sample, which has approximately 290,000 distinct CDR3 sequences, roughly 11% seen once. As regards this clonotype: What it binds is unknown.

The receptor was derived from a male patient aged 2-10 years who had a stem cell transplant for chronic granulomatous disease, so the T cells may come from the graft donor. The sample was peripheral blood, taken 180 days after TCRalphabeta/CD19-depleted stem cell transplant. The V call is TRBV28, the J call TRBJ2-1, with TRBD2 as a possible D gene (5 bases). The CDR3 DNA reads as TGTGCCAGCAGTTCTACTAGTTTCGAGACGTTCTTC. This translates into CASSSTSFETFF.